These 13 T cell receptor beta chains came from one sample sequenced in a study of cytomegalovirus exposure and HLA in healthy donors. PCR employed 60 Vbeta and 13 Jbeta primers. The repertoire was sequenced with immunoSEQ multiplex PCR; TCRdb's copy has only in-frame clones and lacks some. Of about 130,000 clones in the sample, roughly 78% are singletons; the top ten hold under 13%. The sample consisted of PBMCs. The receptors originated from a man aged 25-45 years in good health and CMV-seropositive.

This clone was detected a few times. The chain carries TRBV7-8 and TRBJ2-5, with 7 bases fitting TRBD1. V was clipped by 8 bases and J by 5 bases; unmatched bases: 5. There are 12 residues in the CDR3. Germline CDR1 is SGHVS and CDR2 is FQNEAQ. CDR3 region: CASRARGETQYF. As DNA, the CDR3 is TGTGCCAGCCGGGCCAGGGGGGAGACCCAGTACTTC.

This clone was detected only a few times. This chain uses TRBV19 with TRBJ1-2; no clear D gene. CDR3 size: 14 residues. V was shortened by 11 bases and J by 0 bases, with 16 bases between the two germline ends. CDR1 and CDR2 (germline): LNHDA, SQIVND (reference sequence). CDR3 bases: TGTGCCGGGTCGCCGCGCGGCTCTAACTATGGCTACACCTTC. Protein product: CAGSPRGSNYGYTF.

For the CDR3, the DNA is TGTGCCAGCAGTGAAGCGGTAAACAGCTATAATTCACCCCTCCACTTT. Protein sequence: CASSEAVNSYNSPLHF. The V and J genes are TRBV6-1 and TRBJ1-6; D is ambiguous. The germline V gene encodes CDR1 MNHNS and CDR2 SASEGT. CDR3 length: 16 residues. V shed 0 bases and J shed 3 bases, with 9 bases lying between them.

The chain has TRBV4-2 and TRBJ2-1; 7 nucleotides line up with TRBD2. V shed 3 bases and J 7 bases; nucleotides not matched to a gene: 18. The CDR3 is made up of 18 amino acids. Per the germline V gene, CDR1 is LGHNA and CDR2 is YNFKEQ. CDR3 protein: CASSQGGRRAGVGNEQFF. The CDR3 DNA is TGTGCCAGCAGCCAGGGGGGGAGAAGGGCGGGAGTCGGGAATGAGCAGTTCTTC.

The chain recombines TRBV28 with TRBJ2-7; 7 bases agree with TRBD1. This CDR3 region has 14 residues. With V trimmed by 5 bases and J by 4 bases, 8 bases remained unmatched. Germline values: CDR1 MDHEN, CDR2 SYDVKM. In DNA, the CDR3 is TGTGCCAGCAGTCCACCGACGGACAGGTACGAGCAGTACTTC. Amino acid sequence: CASSPPTDRYEQYF.

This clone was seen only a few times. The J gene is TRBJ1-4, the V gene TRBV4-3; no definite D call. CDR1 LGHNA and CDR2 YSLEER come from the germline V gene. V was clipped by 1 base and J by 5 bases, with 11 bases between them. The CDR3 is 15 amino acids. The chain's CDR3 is CASSQGAGNNEKLFF. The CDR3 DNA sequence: TGCGCCAGCAGCCAAGGGGCGGGGAACAATGAAAAACTGTTTTTT.

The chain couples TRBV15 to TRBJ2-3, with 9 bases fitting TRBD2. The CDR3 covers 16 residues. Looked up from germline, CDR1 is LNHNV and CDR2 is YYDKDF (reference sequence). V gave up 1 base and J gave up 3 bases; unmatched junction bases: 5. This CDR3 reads CATSRVSGSKTDTQYF. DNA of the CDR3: TGTGCCACCAGCAGAGTTAGCGGGAGTAAGACAGATACGCAGTATTTT.

The CDR3 DNA reads as TGTGCCAGCAGCGCCGGGGACGACAGGGGAATCTACGGGACCCAGTACTTC. Translated, it gives CASSAGDDRGIYGTQYF. The V and J genes are TRBV13 and TRBJ2-5; 8 bases fit TRBD1. This CDR3 region has 17 residues. Per the germline V gene, CDR1 is PRHDT and CDR2 is FYEKMQ (reference sequence). The J segment lost 7 bases and the V segment lost 5 bases, leaving 18 bases of the junction unmatched.

The CDR3 DNA reads as TGTGCCAGCAGCCCAAGGACAGGGACCGGGGCCAACGTCCTGACTTTC. Its translation: CASSPRTGTGANVLTF. This rearrangement joins TRBV7-3 to TRBJ2-6; TRBD1 agrees at 8 bases. With V trimmed by 5 bases and J by 4 bases, 7 bases remained unmatched. Germline loops: CDR1 SGHTA, CDR2 FQGTGA. The CDR3 covers 16 residues.

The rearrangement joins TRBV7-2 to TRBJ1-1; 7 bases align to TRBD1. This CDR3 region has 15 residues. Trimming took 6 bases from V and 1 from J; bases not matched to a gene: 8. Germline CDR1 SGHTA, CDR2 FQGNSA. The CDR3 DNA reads TGTGCCAGCAGATACCGGGACAGAACGAACACTGAAGCTTTCTTT. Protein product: CASRYRDRTNTEAFF.

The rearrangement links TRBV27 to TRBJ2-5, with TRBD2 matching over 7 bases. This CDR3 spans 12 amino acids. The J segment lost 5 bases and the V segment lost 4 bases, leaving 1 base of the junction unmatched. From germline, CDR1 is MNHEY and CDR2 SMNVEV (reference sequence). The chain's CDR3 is CASSWRGETQYF. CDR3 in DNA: TGTGCCAGCAGTTGGCGGGGGGAGACCCAGTACTTC.

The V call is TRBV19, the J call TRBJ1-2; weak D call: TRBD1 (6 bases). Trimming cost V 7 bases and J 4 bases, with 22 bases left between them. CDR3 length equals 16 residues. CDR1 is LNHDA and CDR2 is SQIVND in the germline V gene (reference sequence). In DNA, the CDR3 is TGTGCCAGTAAAATGGACAGCGGCGATAGGTCCTATGGCTACACCTTC. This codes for CASKMDSGDRSYGYTF.

DNA of the CDR3: TGTGCCAGCAGCTTAAGAGCTTCCGATACGCAGTATTTT. Translated, it gives CASSLRASDTQYF. The chain couples TRBV7-2 to TRBJ2-3; no reliable D call. The germline V gene has CDR1 SGHTA and CDR2 FQGNSA. The CDR3 is 13 residues long. Trimming removed 2 bases from V and 6 bases from J, with 9 bases in between.